This TCR beta chain was sequenced in a study of radiotherapy plus CTLA-4 blockade in lung cancer. The study treated chemo-refractory metastatic non-small-cell lung cancer patients with focal radiation plus ipilimumab CTLA-4 blockade. The method was immunoSEQ multiplex PCR; TCRdb's version includes in-frame clones alone and lacks a portion of them. The data show 26,000 or so clones, with over 60% seen just once and 16% held by the top ten. This clone was detected a few times. The sequence was collected from a human donor with non-small cell lung cancer that progressed on radiotherapy plus ipilimumab. The source material was peripheral blood, sampled from a patient treated with radiotherapy plus ipilimumab.

Here the CDR3 DNA reads TGCGCCAGCAGCGACCAACTGAGCTCCTACGAGCAGTACTTC. Protein: CASSDQLSSYEQYF. J is TRBJ2-7 and V is TRBV4-1; D not resolved. Trimming cost V 5 bases and J 0 bases, with 11 bases left between them. The V gene's germline CDR1 is MGHRA and CDR2 YSYEKL. This CDR3 region has 14 residues.